Below are 15 T cell receptor beta chains sequenced from a single sample in a study of cytomegalovirus exposure and HLA in healthy donors. The assay was immunoSEQ multiplex PCR, and TCRdb's table has in-frame clones only and misses some. Of approximately 49,000 clones listed, roughly nine tenths are singletons. Source material: PBMCs. The receptor set was obtained from a man aged 18 to 35 in good health and CMV-seronegative.

The chain recombines TRBV6-6 with TRBJ1-2; 8 positions match TRBD1. This CDR3 has 14 amino acids. Germline values: CDR1 MNHNY, CDR2 SVGAGI (reference sequence). V shed 3 bases and J 7 bases; nucleotides not matched to a gene: 7. Here the CDR3 DNA reads TGTGCCAGCAGTTATACGGACAGGGATACTGGCTACACCTTC. It is translated as CASSYTDRDTGYTF.

The CDR3 DNA reads TGTGCCAGCAGTGGGACTAGCGGCTCTGGGGCCAACGTCCTGACTTTC. Translated, it gives CASSGTSGSGANVLTF. The gene calls are TRBV6-4 and TRBJ2-6; 10 bases agree with TRBD2. CDR3 size: 16 residues. The J segment lost 0 bases and the V segment lost 4 bases, leaving 0 bases of the junction unmatched. Germline V lookup: CDR1 MRHNA, CDR2 SNTAGT.

This chain joins TRBV11-2 and TRBJ2-7; TRBD2 might be the D (6 bases). This CDR3 has 14 amino acids. Germline loops: CDR1 SGHAT, CDR2 FQNNGV. V was cut by 1 base and J by 4 bases, with 11 bases left in between. CDR3 coding DNA: TGTGCCAGCAGCTTAGGCGGGGTCGCGTACGAGCAGTACTTC. Amino acid sequence: CASSLGGVAYEQYF. Filled out from reference TRBV11-2 and TRBJ2-7, the complete variable domain reads EAGVAQSPRYKIIEKRQSVAFWCNPISGHATLYWYQQILGQGPKLLIQFQNNGVVDDSQLPKDRFSAERLKGVDSTLKIQPAKLEDSAVYLCASSLGGVAYEQYFGPGTRLTVT.

The rearrangement joins TRBV10-3 to TRBJ2-7; 8 bases match TRBD2. The CDR3 length is 16 residues. Germline CDR1 reads ENHRY; CDR2 reads SYGVKD. After removal of 2 bases from V and 0 bases from J, the junction contained 6 bases not matched to a gene. The CDR3 region has the DNA TGTGCCATCAGTGAGCCTAGCGGGTTAAACTCCTACGAGCAGTACTTC. Its protein is CAISEPSGLNSYEQYF.

The J gene is TRBJ2-7, the V gene TRBV5-5; 7 positions agree with TRBD1. This CDR3 contains 14 residues. Germline CDR1 SGHKS, CDR2 YYEKEE (reference sequence). J lost 4 bases, V lost 2 bases, and 6 bases had no gene match. This CDR3 is CASSFVTGTYEQYF. Here the CDR3 DNA reads TGTGCCAGCAGCTTCGTGACAGGGACATACGAGCAGTACTTC.

The chain is built from TRBV29-1 and TRBJ1-1; tentative D call: TRBD1 (5 bases). V gave up 4 bases and J gave up 3 bases, with 9 bases separating them. Germline CDR1 is SQVTM and CDR2 is ANQGSEA. This CDR3 spans 12 amino acids. CDR3 region: CSVGGADTEAFF. CDR3 DNA: TGCAGCGTTGGCGGGGCGGACACTGAAGCTTTCTTT.

V gene TRBV7-6 combines with J gene TRBJ2-2; tentatively, D is TRBD1 (6 bases). Trimming took 7 bases from V and 4 from J, leaving 16 bases between them. CDR1 SGHVS and CDR2 FNYEAQ come from the germline V gene. The CDR3 runs 15 residues. The CDR3 loop is CASTSPGTLTGELFF. CDR3 DNA: TGTGCCAGCACCAGTCCCGGGACACTCACCGGGGAGCTGTTTTTT.

This rearrangement joins TRBV30 to TRBJ1-1; 7 bases match TRBD1. The length of the CDR3 is 13 residues. Losses at the gene ends were 7 bases for V and 1 base for J; bases not matched to a gene: 6. The V gene's germline CDR1 is GTSNPN and CDR2 SVGIG (reference sequence). The CDR3 coding sequence is TGTGCCTCAGGTAGGGGGCCGAACACTGAAGCTTTCTTT. This encodes CASGRGPNTEAFF.

This clone has just one count. This chain connects TRBV21-1 to TRBJ2-7; TRBD2, the D gene given by the table, was not confirmed from the DNA. TRBV21-1 has pseudogene status. The CDR3 has 17 residues. DNA of the CDR3: TGTGCCAGCAGCAAAGCGGTCGCGGGACGTACTGCCTACGAGCAGTACTTC. Translation: CASSKAVAGRTAYEQYF.

The chain is built from TRBV6-5 and TRBJ2-7, with TRBD2 matching 9 bases. V was pared by 0 bases and J by 5 bases, with 8 bases of the junction left unmatched. Germline V gene data show CDR1 as MNHEY and CDR2 as SVGAGI. The CDR3 runs 16 residues. The CDR3 here is CASSYSRLAGLNEQYF. The CDR3, as DNA: TGTGCCAGCAGTTACTCGAGGCTAGCGGGACTAAACGAGCAGTACTTC.

The chain is built from TRBV30 and TRBJ1-2; TRBD1 aligns across 7 bases. The CDR3 is made up of 13 amino acids. V trimming: 0 bases; J trimming: 4 bases; junction bases outside the gene matches: 2. Germline-derived CDR1 and CDR2 are GTSNPN and SVGIG (reference sequence). The CDR3 sequence: CAWSVQGFYGYTF. CDR3 sequence (DNA): TGTGCCTGGAGTGTACAGGGGTTCTATGGCTACACCTTC.

The chain joins TRBV10-3 to TRBJ2-7, with a weak D call TRBD2 (7 bases). The CDR3 is 14 amino acids. The V end lost 0 bases, the J end lost 8 bases, and 14 bases lay between the germline ends. From germline, CDR1 is ENHRY and CDR2 SYGVKD. CDR3 amino acids: CAISESNGGRQQYF. CDR3 bases: TGTGCCATCAGTGAGTCTAACGGGGGGCGACAGCAGTACTTC.

The chain is built from TRBV7-9 and TRBJ2-6, with a tentative D call TRBD1 (6 bases). The CDR3 consists of 19 residues. Germline CDR1 reads SEHNR; CDR2 reads FQNEAQ (reference sequence). The V end was cut by 4 bases, the J end by 0 bases, with 19 bases between. CDR3 in DNA: TGTGCCAGCAGCTCTCCTCTTACAGGGTTAATCTCTGGGGCCAACGTCCTGACTTTC. This gives the protein CASSSPLTGLISGANVLTF.

This clone was picked up one time. The chain's CDR3 is CATRRPGPNQPQHF. DNA for the CDR3: TGTGCCACCCGGCGGCCAGGGCCCAATCAGCCCCAGCATTTT. The chain uses TRBV27 and TRBJ1-5; possibly TRBD1 for D (5 bases). CDR1 is MNHEY and CDR2 is SMNVEV in the germline V gene (reference sequence). Between the trimmed V and J ends, which lost 10 bases and 3 bases, there was a span of 16 bases. The CDR3 covers 14 residues.

V usage is TRBV6-1 and J usage is TRBJ2-7; TRBD2 matches 13 bases. Germline V lookup: CDR1 MNHNS, CDR2 SASEGT. The V segment lost 0 bases and the J segment 1 base; nucleotides outside the gene matches: 6. This CDR3 has 18 residues. CDR3 coding DNA: TGTGCCAGCAGTGAAGCGGGAACTAGCGGGAGGGCGTCCTACGAGCAGTACTTC. This codes for CASSEAGTSGRASYEQYF.